Presented here are 25 T cell receptor beta chains from one specimen sequenced in a study of T cells after yellow fever vaccination. TCRdb analysed the 5' RACE reads with MiXCR anew, one entry per CDR3 protein. Among around 320,000 distinct CDR3 sequences listed, approximately 4% were seen once. The sequencing used PBMCs, collected 15 days after the yellow fever booster vaccination. Receptors originate from a man younger than 35 who received the YFV17D yellow fever vaccine.

A remark on this clonotype: This may come from a read error, since a much larger clone is one base off. J is TRBJ2-3 and V is TRBV12-3 or TRBV12-4, with 12 bases aligning to TRBD2. With V trimmed by 4 bases and J by 0 bases, 8 bases remained unmatched. CDR3 size: 18 residues. CDR3 residues: CASSWTSGVVSSTDTQYF. The DNA for the CDR3 is TGTGCCAGCAGTTGGACTAGCGGGGTGGTATCTAGCACAGATACGCAGTATTTT.

V is TRBV11-2 and J is TRBJ2-1; maybe TRBD2 (6 bases). With 0 bases removed from V and 0 bases from J, the gap between germline ends came to 9 bases. CDR3 size: 16 residues. CDR1 is SGHAT and CDR2 is FQNNGV in the germline V gene. The CDR3 loop reads CASSLDWRGSYNEQFF. The CDR3 nucleotides read TGTGCCAGCAGCTTAGATTGGCGGGGCTCCTACAATGAGCAGTTCTTC.

This clonotype has more than one count but fewer than ten. This chain joins TRBV7-8 and TRBJ2-5; TRBD1 agrees at 11 bases. The junction had 7 bases not matched to a gene; V was cut back by 5 bases and J by 5 bases. The CDR3 totals 15 residues. CDR1 and CDR2 from the germline V gene are SGHVS and FQNEAQ. CDR3 protein: CASSPRTGGRETQYF. Here the CDR3 DNA reads TGTGCCAGCAGCCCCCGGACAGGGGGCCGTGAGACCCAGTACTTC.

The rearrangement joins TRBV7-6 to TRBJ2-5, with D perhaps TRBD1 (6 bases). The CDR3 consists of 12 residues. Germline CDR1 and CDR2: SGHVS and FNYEAQ. The V gene lost 6 bases and the J gene lost 9 bases, with 14 bases spanning the gap. CDR3 DNA: TGTGCCAGCAGGCCAGGGGTCAGGGCCCAGTACTTC. Its translation: CASRPGVRAQYF.

The J gene is TRBJ2-2, the V gene TRBV7-2; 9 bases are a match to TRBD1. Per the germline V gene, CDR1 is SGHTA and CDR2 is FQGNSA. The V gene end was trimmed by 6 bases and the J gene end by 4 bases; junction bases not matched to a gene: 9. The CDR3 is 16 amino acids. CDR3 residues: CASSPYRGLSTGELFF. The CDR3 DNA reads as TGTGCCAGCAGTCCCTACAGGGGGCTAAGCACCGGGGAGCTGTTTTTT.

This clonotype was found many times. V and J are TRBV20-1 and TRBJ2-5; perhaps TRBD2 as D (6 bases). The germline V gene encodes CDR1 DFQATT and CDR2 SNEGSKA (reference sequence). The CDR3 contains 16 residues. Trimming stripped 2 bases from V and 5 bases from J, with 21 bases between. CDR3 DNA sequence: TGCAGTGCTAGAATCTGGGGGAGGCCGGCGGGGGAGACCCAGTACTTC. Its translation is CSARIWGRPAGETQYF.

In its sample, this clonotype was seen a few times. The rearrangement uses TRBV6-5 and TRBJ2-7; D ambiguous. This CDR3 spans 13 amino acids. Germline V gene data show CDR1 as MNHEY and CDR2 as SVGAGI. Between the trimmed V and J ends, which lost 6 bases and 7 bases, there was a span of 16 bases. Written as DNA, the CDR3 is TGTGCCAGCAGCTCCCTACTTGGAGTAGAGCAGTACGTC. It is translated as CASSSLLGVEQYV.

In this sample, this clonotype turned up a few times. The CDR3, as DNA: TGCAGCGTGGAGGCTAGCGGGAGAGATGAGCAGTTCTTC. The encoded protein is CSVEASGRDEQFF. This chain uses TRBV29-1 with TRBJ2-1; TRBD2 aligns across 10 bases. CDR1 and CDR2 from the germline V gene are SQVTM and ANQGSEA. The CDR3 totals 13 residues. V gave up 6 bases and J gave up 8 bases; unmatched junction bases: 7.

The chain couples TRBV12-5 to TRBJ1-1; TRBD1 agrees at 7 bases. CDR1 LGHNT and CDR2 FRNRAP come from the germline V gene. V trimming: 2 bases; J trimming: 11 bases; junction bases outside the gene matches: 8. The CDR3 runs to 13 residues. The DNA for the CDR3 is TGTGCTAGTGGTTTGCCAGGGGGACGAGCGGCTTTCTTT. Its translation: CASGLPGGRAAFF.

This clonotype appeared many times. The chain joins TRBV20-1 to TRBJ1-2; a possible D gene is TRBD1 (5 bases). This CDR3 region has 15 residues. CDR1 is DFQATT, CDR2 SNEGSKA, per germline (reference sequence). Trimming removed 2 bases from V and 4 bases from J, with 17 bases in between. The CDR3 coding sequence is TGCAGTGCTAGACCCCATGGGGGGGGACTCTATGGCTACACCTTC. Its translation: CSARPHGGGLYGYTF.

This clonotype came up many times. The CDR3 reads CASSQGGRGSEAFF. CDR3 DNA sequence: TGCGCCAGCAGCCAAGGAGGTAGGGGCTCTGAAGCTTTCTTT. V usage is TRBV4-3 and J usage is TRBJ1-1; a weak D match, TRBD1 (5 bases). CDR3 length: 14 amino acids. The germline V gene encodes CDR1 LGHNA and CDR2 YSLEER. V lost 1 base and J lost 6, with 12 bases in between.

This clonotype showed up just a few times. This chain connects TRBV7-7 to TRBJ2-5; 13 positions agree with TRBD2. V shed 5 bases, J shed 3 bases, and the junction held 6 bases outside the gene matches. The CDR3 covers 16 residues. CDR1 and CDR2 (germline): SSHAT, FNYEAQ (reference sequence). The CDR3 coding sequence is TGTGCCAGCAGCATAGGACTAGCGGGGGCGGAAGAGACCCAGTACTTC. It specifies CASSIGLAGAEETQYF.

This clonotype was seen at least ten times. The rearrangement joins TRBV12-3 or TRBV12-4 to TRBJ2-2; D unresolved. The CDR3 has 12 amino acids. Trimming left V 4 bases short and J 4 bases short, with 4 bases between. The CDR3 DNA is TGTGCCAGCAGTTCAGCCACCGGGGAGCTGTTTTTT. It translates to CASSSATGELFF.

This clonotype was seen only a few times. The chain links TRBV18 to TRBJ2-1; D is uncertain. Germline lookup yields CDR1 KGHSH and CDR2 LQKENI. The CDR3 runs to 13 residues. V dropped 5 bases and J dropped 3 bases, with 8 bases sitting between them. The CDR3 DNA sequence: TGTGCCAGCTCAACATCGGGCTACAATGAGCAGTTCTTC. Translated, it gives CASSTSGYNEQFF.

Remarks on this clonotype: A single base separates this from a much larger clone, so it may be a read error. The chain is built from TRBV4-2 and TRBJ2-2; a weak D match, TRBD2 (6 bases). The germline gives CDR1 LGHNA, CDR2 YNFKEQ. The CDR3 spans 16 residues. DNA for the CDR3: TGTGCCAGCAGCCTAGGTTCGGGTGCGTGGACCGGGGGGCTGTTTTTT. This codes for CASSLGSGAWTGGLFF.

The chain joins TRBV6-2 or TRBV6-3 to TRBJ2-3; 7 nucleotides align to TRBD1. Germline loops: CDR1 MNHEY, CDR2 SVGEGT. The CDR3 has 17 residues. The trim removed 6 bases at V and 3 bases at J, leaving 15 bases unmatched. This CDR3 reads CASSAPGIQGRTDTQYF. In DNA, the CDR3 is TGTGCCAGCAGCGCCCCCGGAATACAGGGGAGAACAGATACGCAGTATTTT.

The table lists this clonotype with a few counts. The genes are TRBV7-2 and TRBJ1-6; perhaps TRBD1 as D (5 bases). Deletions cut 3 bases from V and 4 bases from J, with 7 bases between. Germline lookup yields CDR1 SGHTA and CDR2 FQGNSA. CDR3 length: 14 amino acids. The CDR3 here is CASSFGGYNSPLHF. CDR3 DNA sequence: TGTGCCAGCAGCTTCGGGGGGTATAATTCACCCCTCCACTTT.

This clonotype was found many times. The chain combines TRBV7-2 with TRBJ1-2; TRBD1 agrees at 7 bases. Per germline, CDR1 SGHTA and CDR2 FQGNSA. The CDR3 totals 13 residues. Trimming removed 4 bases from V and 8 bases from J; junction bases left unmatched: 7. CDR3 DNA sequence: TGTGCCAGCAGCTCCGCAAACAGGGGCGGCTACACCTTC. Amino acids: CASSSANRGGYTF.

This clonotype showed up many times. The V and J genes are TRBV2 and TRBJ2-3; no clear D gene. The germline V and J ends were trimmed by 9 bases and 3 bases, with 10 bases remaining between them. CDR3 length: 12 residues. The germline V gene has CDR1 SNHLY and CDR2 FYNNEI. CDR3 DNA: TGTGCCAGTGGTCTTGGGACAGATACGCAGTATTTT. Translated: CASGLGTDTQYF.

The J gene is TRBJ2-7, the V gene TRBV21-1; TRBD1, the table's D call, lacks a check against the DNA. TRBV21-1 is given as a pseudogene. The CDR3 is 14 amino acids. CDR3 sequence reads: CASSKVRGLDEQYF. The DNA of the CDR3 is TGTGCCAGCAGCAAAGTTAGGGGGCTGGACGAGCAGTACTTC.

V and J are TRBV7-2 and TRBJ1-1; D unclear. The CDR3 consists of 13 residues. The V and J ends lost 3 bases and 3 bases respectively, with 8 bases between them. The germline V gene encodes CDR1 SGHTA and CDR2 FQGNSA. The DNA for the CDR3 is TGTGCCAGCAGCTTGGGCAAGTACACTGAAGCTTTCTTT. This encodes CASSLGKYTEAFF.

At least ten counts were recorded for this clonotype. This chain links TRBV29-1 with TRBJ2-3; D not resolved. This CDR3 has 14 residues. Germline V gene lookup returns CDR1 SQVTM and CDR2 ANQGSEA. The ends were cut back, 7 bases at V and 0 bases at J, with 14 bases in the middle. The CDR3 loop reads CSADLFLSTDTQYF. In nucleotides, the CDR3 is TGCAGCGCCGACCTTTTTCTAAGCACAGATACGCAGTATTTT.

The sample holds a few counts of this clonotype. V gene TRBV9 combines with J gene TRBJ2-2; D is unclear. Per the germline V gene, CDR1 is SGDLS and CDR2 is YYNGEE. This CDR3 contains 15 residues. Trimming removed 0 bases from V and 5 bases from J, with 11 bases in between. The CDR3 DNA sequence: TGTGCCAGCAGCGTAGACGGGCGACGGACCGGGGAGCTGTTTTTT. Translated: CASSVDGRRTGELFF. Full variable domain (rest looked up from reference TRBV9 and TRBJ2-2): DSGVTQTPKHLITATGQRVTLRCSPRSGDLSVYWYQQSLDQGLQFLIQYYNGEERAKGNILERFSAQQFPDLHSELNLSSLELGDSALYFCASSVDGRRTGELFFGEGSRLTVL.

The chain couples TRBV4-3 to TRBJ2-7; D is uncertain. The CDR3 covers 13 residues. The germline V and J ends were trimmed by 3 bases and 5 bases, with 11 bases remaining between them. Germline V lookup: CDR1 LGHNA, CDR2 YSLEER. The CDR3 spells CASSHGVPNEQYF. CDR3 sequence (DNA): TGCGCCAGCAGCCACGGAGTACCCAACGAGCAGTACTTC.

This clonotype showed up many times. A read error may account for a junction end that differs from germline. The chain links TRBV7-2 to TRBJ2-7; tentative D call: TRBD2 (5 bases). There are 14 residues in the CDR3. CDR1 SGHTA and CDR2 FQGNSA come from the germline V gene. The CDR3 bases are TGTGCCAGCAGCCTAGCCCACAGCTCCTACGAGCAGTACTTC. This translates into CASSLAHSSYEQYF.